This T cell receptor (beta chain) was captured in a study of shared clonotypes between healthy human individuals (dated by TCRdb to 2018 to 2021). Describing the broader study: Two women and three men aged 18 to 49 years were included in the cohort. For each donor, three plates each were used for CD4 naive and CD4 memory, two plates were used for CD8 naive, and one plate was used for CD8 memory. To estimate repertoire size and how much clonotype sharing occurs between individuals, the study deeply sequenced the blood TCR repertoires of about five healthy adults. To increase sequencing depth and limit assay-specific biases, different laboratories used diverse techniques to prepare libraries and sequence TCR repertoires. Per donor, leukapheresis produced somewhere between about 0.85 and 10 billion PBMCs. Paper-wide results and their limitations: About 5% of naive CD4, 3% to 3.5% of naive CD8, roughly 2.4% of memory CD4, and approximately 0.4% of memory CD8 clonotypes were shared across a few donors. Only blood was sampled, and tissue TCR repertoires likely differ from those in blood. Based on pairwise subsampling, the degree of clonotype sharing among donors was expected to be affected by sequencing depth. Compared with non-shared clonotypes, clonotypes shared by all four sorted-subset donors had higher generation probabilities. Even with the large sequencing depth, rarefaction of the sorted-subset datasets indicated that sequencing was incomplete. The small number of donors limited the genetic and exposure-history diversity represented. Estimated clonotype richness was generally larger for naive than for memory subsets.

The donors were healthy, HIV-negative adults who had no recently reported acute infections or vaccinations. Only Caucasian adults living in Nashville, Tennessee, USA were represented among the donors. CD4+ T cells were enriched by magnetic negative selection, after which naive cells were positively selected on CD45RA and the negative fraction was taken as the memory subset. Blood was collected by leukapheresis, and PBMCs were isolated by Ficoll-Histopaque density gradient centrifugation and then cryopreserved in liquid nitrogen vapor phase. Analytical flow cytometry was used to check the purity and quantity of each magnetically sorted T cell population. Genomic DNA was isolated from every sorted fraction and measured by UV absorbance on a Nanodrop 2000c. Concerning this clone itself: No antigen is known for it. No base quality information exists; no much larger clone differs at one position.

Using the deep immunoSEQ assay, TCR CDR3 regions were amplified from genomic DNA by multiplex PCR. Extracted genomic DNA from each cell subset was distributed evenly across all wells of several immunoSEQ 96-well plates, and each plate was treated as a replicate. For sorted subsets, roughly 0.2 ug genomic DNA, equal to 25,000 to 35,000 T cell genomes, was loaded into each replicate PCR. Purified libraries were quantified with a Qubit 3.0 fluorometer, sized on a Bioanalyzer 2100, and re-quantified with the KAPA Library Quantification kit. A separate single-read 150-cycle Illumina NextSeq 550 flow cell was used to sequence each immunoSEQ 96-well plate. The source study handled its data this way. Because only junctional sequences without quality scores were contained in the immunoSEQ output, filtering matching that applied to full-length reads could not be performed. To assign V/J genes and CDR3, sequences were annotated against IMGT germline references using PyIR, a Python wrapper for IgBLAST v1.9. Any read was removed if the V/J assignment was weak (E-value above 1e-6), the CDR3 was missing, or the read contained stop codons, out-of-frame junctions, or ambiguous translated residues. V3J clonotypes were defined as sequences sharing an identical inferred V gene, J gene, and CDR3 amino acid sequence. Percentage overlap between repertoires was calculated by dividing the number of shared unique clonotypes by the size of the smaller repertoire. Repertoire richness was assessed with RTK rarefaction, the Chao1 estimator, and Recon v2.1 estimates of unobserved clonotypes. Generation probabilities for all TCRbeta clonotypes obtained by the gDNA method from a handful of donors were computed using OLGA. In its TCRdb copy, this immuneACCESS table keeps in-frame sequences only and misses some clones. Where compared with another copy, unresolved V genes explain less than half of these, and the others have no known cause. V and J calls and clone size are those listed in that table; D and trimming were worked out from the DNA. This sample lists about 2 million clones; 90% to 95% were detected once. The ten biggest clones cover 0.13% of the sample.

Material for sequencing was naive CD4+ T cells sorted from blood. The sample's cell subset or site label, decoded: CD45RA+ positively selected. The TCR originated in a man aged 18 to 30 in good health.

Read as DNA, the sequence is TGTGCCCACCGGGACAGGCTGGGGAATGAGCAGTTCTTC. The translation is CAHRDRLGNEQFF. The rearranged chain carries TRBV10-3 and TRBJ2-1, with 8 bases in between that match TRBD1. The CDR3 has 13 amino acids, counting the end cysteine and phenylalanine. Solely the CDR3 DNA is kept, with 39 bases framed from the first base. CDR1 and CDR2 are read off the germline V gene as ENHRY and SYGVKD. V loses 11 bases at its end and J loses 7 bases; junction bases beyond the gene matches: 10.